These 23 T cell receptor beta chains originate from one sample sequenced in a study of blood T cell repertoires in COVID-19. TCRdb's table, derived via immunoSEQ multiplex PCR, lists solely in-frame clones and lacks some. This sample has about 160,000 clones, with 80% to 90% found just once. The sequenced sample consisted of peripheral blood. Source of these receptors: a woman between 55 and 75 years old who had recovered from COVID-19.

The chain employs TRBV2 and TRBJ1-2; D may be TRBD1 (5 bases). Looked up from germline, CDR1 is SNHLY and CDR2 is FYNNEI. The CDR3 spans 14 residues. V dropped 4 bases and J dropped 4 bases, with 13 bases sitting between them. The CDR3 DNA reads as TGTGCCAGCAGTGGACCGGAGGGGAGCTATGGCTACACCTTC. Its protein product is CASSGPEGSYGYTF.

A single count supports this clone. J is TRBJ2-7 and V is TRBV4-2, with TRBD2 matching 9 bases. The CDR3 covers 16 residues. V lost 1 base to trimming and J lost 6 bases; unmatched junction nucleotides: 10. Per germline, CDR1 LGHNA and CDR2 YNFKEQ. This chain's CDR3 is CASSQAGTSRISEQYF. In DNA form, the CDR3 reads TGTGCCAGCAGCCAAGCCGGGACTAGCAGGATATCCGAGCAGTACTTC.

This chain links TRBV24-1 with TRBJ2-2; TRBD1 aligns across 7 bases. The J segment lost 1 base and the V segment lost 9 bases, leaving 10 bases of the junction unmatched. Germline loops: CDR1 KGHDR, CDR2 SFDVKD. This CDR3 comprises 16 residues. CDR3 protein: CATAKTGSGNTGELFF. DNA for the CDR3: TGTGCCACCGCCAAGACAGGGAGCGGGAACACCGGGGAGCTGTTTTTT.

The chain is built from TRBV11-2 and TRBJ2-7, with 7 positions matching TRBD1. CDR3 length: 15 amino acids. V lost 4 bases to trimming and J lost 2 bases; unmatched junction nucleotides: 8. The germline gives CDR1 SGHAT, CDR2 FQNNGV. This CDR3 is CASSSNHGTAYEQYF. CDR3 coding DNA: TGTGCCAGCAGCTCAAATCACGGGACAGCCTACGAGCAGTACTTC.

The table lists this clone with a count of one. This chain joins TRBV7-9 and TRBJ1-6; D is unresolved. The CDR3 is 15 residues long. V was cut by 1 base and J by 5 bases, with 9 bases left in between. Germline V gene data show CDR1 as SEHNR and CDR2 as FQNEAQ (reference sequence). The CDR3 loop reads CASSLDGVNNSPLHF. The CDR3 region has the DNA TGTGCCAGCAGCTTAGACGGAGTTAATAATTCACCCCTCCACTTT.

The rearrangement links TRBV9 to TRBJ2-6; 9 nucleotides match TRBD1. This CDR3 has 17 amino acids. Losses at the gene ends were 2 bases for V and 0 bases for J; bases not matched to a gene: 3. Germline V gene lookup returns CDR1 SGDLS and CDR2 YYNGEE. The CDR3 here is CASSVRDRVSGANVLTF. The DNA of the CDR3 is TGTGCCAGCAGCGTTCGGGACAGGGTCTCTGGGGCCAACGTCCTGACTTTC.

This rearrangement joins TRBV9 to TRBJ2-3, with D tentatively TRBD2 (5 bases). V was clipped by 0 bases and J by 11 bases, with 16 bases between them. The CDR3 consists of 14 residues. Germline-derived CDR1 and CDR2 are SGDLS and YYNGEE. CDR3 coding DNA: TGTGCCAGCAGCGTAGGGACTCGTTCGTACATGCAGTATTTT. This codes for CASSVGTRSYMQYF.

The chain combines TRBV10-3 with TRBJ1-2; 7 nucleotides line up with TRBD1. The CDR3 is 15 residues long. Germline V lookup: CDR1 ENHRY, CDR2 SYGVKD. With V trimmed by 0 bases and J by 7 bases, 8 bases remained unmatched. DNA for the CDR3: TGTGCCATCAGTGAGTCGTATAGGGGGCAGGGTGGCTACACCTTC. It yields the protein CAISESYRGQGGYTF.

This clone appeared a single time. The chain combines TRBV27 with TRBJ1-2; TRBD1 is a possible D gene (6 bases). V lost 6 bases and J lost 5, with 19 bases in between. Germline V gene lookup returns CDR1 MNHEY and CDR2 SMNVEV (reference sequence). The CDR3 runs to 15 residues. CDR3 amino acids: CASSLSGGSAYGYTF. DNA of the CDR3: TGTGCCAGCAGCCTTTCGGGGGGCAGTGCGTATGGCTACACCTTC.

The chain links TRBV6-4 to TRBJ1-1; 7 positions match TRBD1. V shed 3 bases, J shed 8 bases, and the junction held 18 bases outside the gene matches. The CDR3 is 17 amino acids. Per the germline V gene, CDR1 is MRHNA and CDR2 is SNTAGT. The DNA of the CDR3 is TGTGCCAGCAGTGATGGGCCAGAGGGACAGCTTGAACTGGAAGCTTTCTTT. It encodes CASSDGPEGQLELEAFF.

The V gene is TRBV2, the J gene TRBJ1-5; no clear D gene. The V gene's germline CDR1 is SNHLY and CDR2 FYNNEI. This CDR3 spans 12 amino acids. V was pared by 5 bases and J by 7 bases, with 9 bases between. The CDR3 DNA reads as TGTGCCAGCAGTCTAGCTTACCAGCCCCAGCATTTT. As protein: CASSLAYQPQHF.

V gene TRBV4-1 combines with J gene TRBJ1-1; D might be TRBD1 (5 bases). The CDR3 length is 16 residues. The germline V and J ends were trimmed by 2 bases and 0 bases, with 13 bases remaining between them. CDR1 and CDR2 (germline): MGHRA, YSYEKL. The CDR3 region has the DNA TGCGCCAGCAGCCAATTAACAGGCCCCATGAACACTGAAGCTTTCTTT. Translating it yields CASSQLTGPMNTEAFF.

The V call is TRBV9, the J call TRBJ1-6; no reliable D call. Trimming removed 4 bases from V and 10 bases from J, with 15 bases in between. This CDR3 has 14 residues. Germline-derived CDR1 and CDR2 are SGDLS and YYNGEE. The CDR3 DNA sequence: TGTGCCAGCAGCCCCCAAGGTGGAGGCTCACCCCTCCACTTT. Translated: CASSPQGGGSPLHF.

The V call is TRBV24-1, the J call TRBJ2-2; no firm D call. The germline V and J ends were trimmed by 0 bases and 4 bases, with 8 bases remaining between them. This CDR3 spans 15 amino acids. The germline gives CDR1 KGHDR, CDR2 SFDVKD. CDR3 nucleotide sequence: TGTGCCACCAGTGATTTGACGACAACCACCGGGGAGCTGTTTTTT. Translation gives CATSDLTTTTGELFF.

In the case of this clone: The same CDR3 is also encoded by other DNA sequences in this sample. The chain has TRBV5-1 and TRBJ2-5, with D perhaps matching TRBD2 (6 bases). This CDR3 is 14 amino acids long. In germline, CDR1 is SGHRS, CDR2 YFSETQ. The germline V and J ends were trimmed by 0 bases and 1 base, with 7 bases remaining between them. The CDR3 DNA reads TGCGCCAGCAGCTTGGGCGGGGTCCAAGAGACCCAGTACTTC. It encodes CASSLGGVQETQYF.

This sequence joins TRBV6-5 and TRBJ1-5; maybe TRBD1 (6 bases). Germline V gene lookup returns CDR1 MNHEY and CDR2 SVGAGI. Deletions cut 6 bases from V and 3 bases from J, with 12 bases between. CDR3 length: 14 residues. This chain's CDR3 is CASRDTGINQPQHF. CDR3 sequence (DNA): TGTGCCAGCAGAGATACAGGGATCAATCAGCCCCAGCATTTT.

This chain connects TRBV7-2 to TRBJ2-1, with a weak D call TRBD2 (5 bases). Germline lookup yields CDR1 SGHTA and CDR2 FQGNSA. The CDR3 is 15 residues long. The germline V and J ends were trimmed by 1 base and 0 bases, with 7 bases remaining between them. DNA of the CDR3: TGTGCCAGCAGCTTAGTAGGGAGCTCCTACAATGAGCAGTTCTTC. It yields the protein CASSLVGSSYNEQFF. The complete variable domain, with remaining parts taken from reference TRBV7-2 and TRBJ2-1, reads GAGVSQSPSNKVTEKGKDVELRCDPISGHTALYWYRQSLGQGLEFLIYFQGNSAPDKSGLPSDRFSAERTGGSVSTLTIQRTQQEDSAVYLCASSLVGSSYNEQFFGPGTRLTVL.

The sample holds a few counts of this clone. V usage is TRBV19 and J usage is TRBJ1-1; D unclear. Germline CDR1 LNHDA, CDR2 SQIVND (reference sequence). CDR3 length: 12 residues. The germline V and J ends were trimmed by 8 bases and 7 bases, with 14 bases remaining between them. As DNA, the CDR3 is TGTGCCAGTCGGCCCGCTTCTAGTGAAGCTTTCTTT. Its protein is CASRPASSEAFF.

The chain is built from TRBV28 and TRBJ1-1, with 9 bases lining up with TRBD1. The germline V gene has CDR1 MDHEN and CDR2 SYDVKM. The V segment lost 3 bases and the J segment 0 bases; nucleotides outside the gene matches: 8. The CDR3 covers 17 residues. The CDR3: CASSFHTGTGLNTEAFF. CDR3 DNA: TGTGCCAGCAGTTTTCATACCGGGACAGGGTTGAACACTGAAGCTTTCTTT.

The chain carries TRBV11-2 and TRBJ1-2; TRBD1 might be the D (5 bases). CDR1 is SGHAT, CDR2 FQNNGV, per germline. This CDR3 spans 14 amino acids. V lost 1 base and J 3 bases, leaving 9 bases between the germline ends. DNA for the CDR3: TGTGCCAGCAGCTTAGTCTCGGGGGACTATGGCTACACCTTC. Translated: CASSLVSGDYGYTF.

The rearrangement uses TRBV4-2 and TRBJ1-4, with 10 bases that match TRBD1. Germline loops: CDR1 LGHNA, CDR2 YNFKEQ. V lost 3 bases, J lost 7 bases, and 11 bases stayed unmatched. The CDR3 totals 17 residues. The CDR3 coding sequence is TGTGCCAGCAGCCAGGCCCACGACAGGGGGCGGGTTGAAAAACTGTTTTTT. Its translation: CASSQAHDRGRVEKLFF.

This clone was recorded once. V gene TRBV5-1 combines with J gene TRBJ2-1; D is undetermined. Germline CDR1 SGHRS, CDR2 YFSETQ. The CDR3 spans 15 residues. The V end was cut by 2 bases, the J end by 7 bases, with 16 bases between. The CDR3 protein is CASSLGDGAYNEQFF. In DNA form, the CDR3 reads TGCGCCAGCAGCTTAGGAGACGGTGCGTATAATGAGCAGTTCTTC.

This rearrangement joins TRBV9 to TRBJ2-6; weak D call: TRBD1 (5 bases). Germline CDR1 reads SGDLS; CDR2 reads YYNGEE. V was clipped by 4 bases and J by 7 bases, with 15 bases between them. There are 15 residues in the CDR3. The chain's CDR3 is CASSPQAPGANVLTF. CDR3 bases: TGTGCCAGCAGCCCACAGGCTCCCGGTGCCAACGTCCTGACTTTC.